This TCR beta chain was captured by sequencing in a study of monozygotic twins with cystic fibrosis (dated by TCRdb to about 2021). Describing the broader study: Barcoded libraries were prepared with around 15 PCR cycles from around 3 micrograms of fragmented DNA. The cohort comprised ten female and six male twin pairs aged about 2.0 to 36.4 years, median approximately 10 years, mostly children and adolescents. Data for three of the twin pairs had been reported earlier in a different context. To gauge how much genetics shapes V and J gene usage, the researchers compared TCR beta repertoires both within and across 16 monozygotic twin pairs who have cystic fibrosis. Twins were ranked among roughly 1,100 cohort participants for weight-for-height and FEVPerc (FEV1 disease centile) at the day of blood sampling.

In regard to this clone: No antigen is known for it. No much larger clonotype is one base removed from it; base qualities were not supplied.

The twin pairs came from the European Cystic Fibrosis Twin and Sibling Study Cohort, which recruited patients from over a hundred CF clinics across 14 European countries. Zygosity and CFTR genotype were verified in-house, with zygosity tested by multiplex PCR of nine short tandem repeat loci. Each twin gave a peripheral blood sample, and clinical parameters were documented on that same day of blood sampling. Genomic DNA was isolated from peripheral blood cells with phenol/chloroform and kept in TE buffer at 4 degrees C. The research as a whole found: The greatest similarity to the co-twin was observed for V gene usage in 13 of 16 pairs and for J usage in 8 of 16 pairs, which suggested genetic constraints. Simpson clonality was found to be generally low (median roughly 0.009), suggesting a naive-dominated repertoire, although higher clonality was observed in the most severely affected patients. Sharing of nucleotide-identical clonotypes was significantly greater within monozygotic CF twin pairs than between unrelated CF individuals (P = 0.000026, Mann-Whitney). Only a small cohort was studied, and no association of shared CDR3 numbers with age, concordance or disease severity was found.

TCR beta CDR3 regions were amplified by multiplex PCR using the immunoSEQ immune profiling system, following the manufacturer's instructions. An Illumina NextSeq system was used for sequencing. Under the source paper's analysis protocol: Sequence data were processed on the immunoSEQ Analyzer platform, and clonality was computed as the square root of Simpson's index of productive rearrangements. V and J usage similarity was measured by Jensen-Shannon distance, and CDR3 generation probabilities were computed with OLGA. The immuneACCESS database (August 2020) and VDJdb (December 2020) were searched for shared CDR3 sequences. The table was pulled from immuneACCESS by TCRdb, which kept in-frame rearrangements only. Such tables lose some clones; where checked, under half of the loss comes from unresolved V genes, and the rest has no known cause. V, J and clone size were drawn from that table, and D and trimming were deduced from the DNA. The sample profile shows 8,000 to 10,000 clones; over 80% of them were found once. The ten biggest clones cover roughly 5.4% of the sample.

Taken from the germline V gene, the CDR1 and CDR2 loops are SGHDN and FVKESK. The CDR3 measures 15 amino acids from cysteine to phenylalanine. Of all the DNA, just the CDR3 is kept, 45 bases in frame from base 1. The germline ends are 13 bases apart after V is trimmed by 7 bases and J by 0 bases. The TCR was taken from a boy younger than 10 with cystic fibrosis. The chain is made from TRBV14 and TRBJ1-5; the D region possibly corresponds to TRBD1 (6 bases align). Sequencing used blood. The DNA sequence is as follows: TGTGCCAGCAACCGGGGACAAGATAGCAATCAGCCCCAGCATTTT. Protein translation: CASNRGQDSNQPQHF.